This TCR beta chain was captured in a study of tumor-infiltrating lymphocytes in primary liver carcinoma. Study details: Ages ranged from 30 to 69, with HCC or mixed HCC-cholangiocarcinoma. Points from the study as a whole: Tumor top-250-clone fractions significantly exceeded those of blood (p = 0.039).

Germline V gene data show CDR1 as LGHNT and CDR2 as FRNRAP. The CDR3 runs 16 residues. Turning to this clonotype: The antigen is unknown. Germline is not matched at one junction end, which may reflect a read error.

The investigators made TCR beta cDNA from around 540 ng total RNA, using a constant-region primer. Amplification in three nested multiplex PCR rounds with slightly modified ARM-PCR gave rise to TCR beta libraries. A C-beta reverse primer was combined with TRBV1-TRBV30 forward primers in the first two PCR rounds, and each round had 10 cycles. TCRdb processed the multiplex PCR reads anew with MiXCR; each CDR3 protein has one entry. The sample shows approximately 74,000 distinct CDR3 sequences, 71% of them seen only once. Co-extracting RNA and DNA was done with roughly 17-31 mg of unsorted bulk tissue as input. Sampling was performed at five separate regions of each tumor.

The clonotype comes from a woman aged 55 to 70 with primary liver carcinoma and hepatitis B virus infection. The specimen was liver tumor tissue from sampling region 4. As to subset: tumor region T4, right-lateral pole. J is TRBJ2-5 and V is TRBV12-5; D is perhaps TRBD1 (7 bases). The CDR3 reads CASGLGAGQREETQYF. CDR3 bases: TGTGCTAGCGGTTTGGGGGCGGGACAGAGGGAGGAGACCCAGTACTTC. Combining the CDR3 with reference TRBV12-5 and TRBJ2-5 gives the whole variable domain DARVTQTPRHKVTEMGQEVTMRCQPILGHNTVFWYRQTMMQGLELLAYFRNRAPLDDSGMPKDRFSAEMPDATLATLKIQPSEPRDSAVYFCASGLGAGQREETQYFGPGTRLLVL.